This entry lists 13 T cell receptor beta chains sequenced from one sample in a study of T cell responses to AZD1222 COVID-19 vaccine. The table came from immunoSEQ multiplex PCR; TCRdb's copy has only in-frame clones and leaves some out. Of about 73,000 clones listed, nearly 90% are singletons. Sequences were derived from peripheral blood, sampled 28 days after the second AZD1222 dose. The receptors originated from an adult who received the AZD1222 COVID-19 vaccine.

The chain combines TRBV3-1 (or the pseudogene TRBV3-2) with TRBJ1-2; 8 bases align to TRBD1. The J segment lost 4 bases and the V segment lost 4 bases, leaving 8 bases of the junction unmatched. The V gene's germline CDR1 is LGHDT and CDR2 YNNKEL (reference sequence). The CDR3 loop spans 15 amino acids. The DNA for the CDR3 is TGTGCCAGCAGCCCCACCGGACAGGGCGTCTATGGCTACACCTTC. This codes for CASSPTGQGVYGYTF.

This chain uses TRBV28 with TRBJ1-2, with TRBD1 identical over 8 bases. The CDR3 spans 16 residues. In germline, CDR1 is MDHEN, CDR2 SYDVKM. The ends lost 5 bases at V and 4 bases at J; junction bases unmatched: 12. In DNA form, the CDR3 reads TGTGCCAGCAGTATCCCGTACAGGGGGAAAGGCTATGGCTACACCTTC. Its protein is CASSIPYRGKGYGYTF.

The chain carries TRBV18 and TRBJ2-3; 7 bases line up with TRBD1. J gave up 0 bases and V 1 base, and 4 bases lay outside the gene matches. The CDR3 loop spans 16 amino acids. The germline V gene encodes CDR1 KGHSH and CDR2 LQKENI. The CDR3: CASSPLGQVSTDTQYF. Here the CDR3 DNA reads TGTGCCAGCTCACCACTAGGACAGGTCAGCACAGATACGCAGTATTTT.

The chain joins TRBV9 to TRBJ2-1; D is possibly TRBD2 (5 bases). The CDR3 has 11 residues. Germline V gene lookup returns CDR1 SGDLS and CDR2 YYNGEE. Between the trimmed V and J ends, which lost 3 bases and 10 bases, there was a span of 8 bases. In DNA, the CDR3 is TGTGCCAGCAGCGGATGGGAGGAGCAGTTCTTC. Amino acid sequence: CASSGWEEQFF. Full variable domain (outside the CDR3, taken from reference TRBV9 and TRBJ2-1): DSGVTQTPKHLITATGQRVTLRCSPRSGDLSVYWYQQSLDQGLQFLIQYYNGEERAKGNILERFSAQQFPDLHSELNLSSLELGDSALYFCASSGWEEQFFGPGTRLTVL.

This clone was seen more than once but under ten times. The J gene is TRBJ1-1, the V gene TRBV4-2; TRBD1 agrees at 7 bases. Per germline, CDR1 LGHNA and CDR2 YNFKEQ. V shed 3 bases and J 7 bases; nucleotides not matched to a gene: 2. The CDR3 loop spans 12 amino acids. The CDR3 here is CASSQAGGEAFF. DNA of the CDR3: TGTGCCAGCAGCCAGGCAGGGGGTGAAGCTTTCTTT.

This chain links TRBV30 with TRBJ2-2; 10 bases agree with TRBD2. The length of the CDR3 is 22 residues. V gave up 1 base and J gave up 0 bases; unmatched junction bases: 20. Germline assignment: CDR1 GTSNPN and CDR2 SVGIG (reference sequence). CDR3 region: CAWSANSFQLLAGDTNTGELFF. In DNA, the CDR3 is TGTGCCTGGAGTGCAAACTCCTTCCAACTTCTAGCGGGGGATACGAACACCGGGGAGCTGTTTTTT.

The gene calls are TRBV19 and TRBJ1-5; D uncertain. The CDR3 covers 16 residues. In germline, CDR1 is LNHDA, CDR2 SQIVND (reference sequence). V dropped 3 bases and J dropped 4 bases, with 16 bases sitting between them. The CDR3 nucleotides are TGTGCCAGTAGTATTCATCGGGGTCAAGGGAATCAGCCCCAGCATTTT. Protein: CASSIHRGQGNQPQHF.

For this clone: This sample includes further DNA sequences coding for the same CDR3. CDR3 in DNA: TGCGCCAGCAGCTTGGCCGGGAGTTACAATGAGCAGTTCTTC. It encodes CASSLAGSYNEQFF. This chain connects TRBV5-1 to TRBJ2-1; a weak D match, TRBD2 (6 bases). The CDR3 runs 14 residues. Germline loops: CDR1 SGHRS, CDR2 YFSETQ. Between the trimmed V and J ends, which lost 0 bases and 4 bases, there was a span of 8 bases.

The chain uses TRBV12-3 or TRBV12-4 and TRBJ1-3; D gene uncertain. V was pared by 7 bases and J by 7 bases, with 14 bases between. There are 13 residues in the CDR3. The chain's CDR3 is CASTPAIINTIYF. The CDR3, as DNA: TGTGCCAGCACCCCCGCCATAATTAACACCATATATTTT.

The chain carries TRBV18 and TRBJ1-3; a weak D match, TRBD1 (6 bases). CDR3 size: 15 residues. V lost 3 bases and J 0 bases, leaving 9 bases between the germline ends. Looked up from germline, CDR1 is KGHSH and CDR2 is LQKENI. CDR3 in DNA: TGTGCCAGCTCACCGGACAGAGCCTCTGGAAACACCATATATTTT. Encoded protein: CASSPDRASGNTIYF.

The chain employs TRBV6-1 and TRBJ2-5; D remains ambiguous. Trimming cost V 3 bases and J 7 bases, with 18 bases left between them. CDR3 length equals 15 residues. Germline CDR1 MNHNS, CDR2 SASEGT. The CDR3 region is CASSERQGPARTQYF. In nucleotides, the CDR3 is TGTGCCAGCAGTGAGAGGCAAGGACCCGCCAGGACCCAGTACTTC.

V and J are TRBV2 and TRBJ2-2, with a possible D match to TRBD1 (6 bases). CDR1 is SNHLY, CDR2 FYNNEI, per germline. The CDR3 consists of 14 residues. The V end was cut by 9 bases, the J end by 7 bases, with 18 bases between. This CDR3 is CASALVGTNGELFF. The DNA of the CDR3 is TGTGCCAGTGCCCTGGTCGGGACAAACGGGGAGCTGTTTTTT.

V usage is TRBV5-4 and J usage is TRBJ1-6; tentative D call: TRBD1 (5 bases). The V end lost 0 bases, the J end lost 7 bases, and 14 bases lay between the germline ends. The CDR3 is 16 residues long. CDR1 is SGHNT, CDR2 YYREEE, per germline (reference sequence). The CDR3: CASSLGQPVGNSPLHF. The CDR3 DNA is TGTGCCAGCAGCTTGGGACAGCCGGTTGGAAATTCACCCCTCCACTTT.